The entry below describes one TCR beta chain. The data belong to a study of shared clonotypes between healthy human individuals. On the study more broadly: The study drew on a couple of women and a few men aged 18 to 49 as donors. Three plates were used per donor for CD4 naive, three for CD4 memory, two for CD8 naive and one for CD8 memory.

Naive CD8 cells comprised CD45RO-negative, CCR7-positively selected cells, excluding terminally differentiated effector memory CD45RA+ cells. Sequenced by immunoSEQ multiplex PCR; TCRdb stores in-frame clones only, minus some. Of about 2.1 million clones detected, roughly 95% appear once; the ten largest clones hold about 1.6%. Germline assignment: CDR1 SGHNT and CDR2 YYREEE (reference sequence). The CDR3 runs 13 residues. Trimming cost V 8 bases and J 7 bases; bases outside gene matches: 8. The sequencing sample was made of naive CD8+ T cells from PBMCs. The TCR was taken from a man younger than 35 in good health. Some clones in this sample may be carry-over from other donors' samples. V gene TRBV5-4 combines with J gene TRBJ2-1; TRBD2 agrees at 8 bases. The CDR3 protein is CARSWERGNEQFF. Here the CDR3 DNA reads TGTGCCAGGTCCTGGGAGCGGGGGAATGAGCAGTTCTTC.